A single sample is the source of the 25 T cell receptor beta chains below, sequenced in a study of beta chain features in type 1 diabetes. Study results and caveats: Shorter TCRB CDR3s, moderately but significantly so, were found in Type 1 diabetes patients in all four CD4+ subsets.

The investigators reverse transcribed all of the isolated RNA, so they sequenced expressed TCRB transcripts. Data came from immunoSEQ multiplex PCR; TCRdb stores just in-frame clones and leaves some out. The table has 640,000 or so clones, 13% seen once. These receptors' targets are unknown. Specimen: naive CD4+ T cells from blood. The receptors shown here come from a man between 18 and 35 years old with type 1 diabetes.

The chain joins TRBV4-2 to TRBJ2-7, with D unclear. Trimming took off 1 base at V and 4 bases at J, with 14 bases between the two ends. This CDR3 is 15 amino acids long. CDR1 is LGHNA and CDR2 is YNFKEQ in the germline V gene. The chain's CDR3 is CASSQVAAAEYEQYF. CDR3 coding DNA: TGTGCCAGCAGCCAAGTGGCGGCAGCAGAATACGAGCAGTACTTC.

The chain has TRBV7-2 and TRBJ1-6; D unresolved. CDR1 is SGHTA, CDR2 FQGNSA, per germline. Trimming removed 6 bases at V and 5 bases at J, with 8 bases between. CDR3 length: 13 amino acids. The CDR3 loop is CASSYGNNSPLHF. The CDR3 DNA sequence: TGTGCCAGCAGTTATGGGAATAATTCACCCCTCCACTTT.

This clone was detected only a few times. The genes are TRBV18 and TRBJ2-1; D might be TRBD1 (5 bases). Trimming shortened V by 6 bases and J by 6 bases, and 9 bases separated the two germline ends. The CDR3 runs to 12 residues. Per germline, CDR1 KGHSH and CDR2 LQKENI. For the CDR3, the DNA is TGTGCCAGCTCCCCAGGGTTCAATGAGCAGTTCTTC. It codes for CASSPGFNEQFF.

This clone has a handful of counts. This chain joins TRBV5-1 and TRBJ2-5; D gene unclear. Trimming removed 4 bases from V and 2 bases from J, with 18 bases in between. The CDR3 totals 16 residues. Germline assignment: CDR1 SGHRS and CDR2 YFSETQ. CDR3 in amino acids: CASSPSGWQIQETQYF. The CDR3 DNA reads TGCGCCAGCAGCCCCTCCGGGTGGCAGATACAAGAGACCCAGTACTTC. Using reference TRBV5-1 and TRBJ2-5 for the parts outside the CDR3, the full variable domain is KAGVTQTPRYLIKTRGQQVTLSCSPISGHRSVSWYQQTPGQGLQFLFEYFSETQRNKGNFPGRFSGRQFSNSRSEMNVSTLELGDSALYLCASSPSGWQIQETQYFGPGTRLLVL.

This chain connects TRBV30 to TRBJ1-5, with D possibly being TRBD1 (6 bases). With 1 base removed from V and 5 bases from J, the gap between germline ends came to 9 bases. CDR3 length: 13 residues. Looked up from germline, CDR1 is GTSNPN and CDR2 is SVGIG (reference sequence). As DNA, the CDR3 is TGTGCCTGGAGTGCAGGGGTCGATCAGCCCCAGCATTTT. It translates to CAWSAGVDQPQHF.

There are a few counts of this clone. The chain employs TRBV30 and TRBJ1-2; 7 bases fit TRBD1. The junction had 6 bases not matched to a gene; V was cut back by 3 bases and J by 8 bases. This CDR3 is built from 12 residues. Germline V gene lookup returns CDR1 GTSNPN and CDR2 SVGIG (reference sequence). CDR3 loop: CAWSRQGRGYTF. The CDR3, as DNA: TGTGCCTGGAGCCGACAGGGTAGGGGCTACACCTTC.

A word on this clone: Other DNA sequences in the sample encode the same CDR3. This chain links TRBV28 with TRBJ1-2, with unresolved D. The CDR3 loop spans 13 amino acids. The germline V gene has CDR1 MDHEN and CDR2 SYDVKM. V lost 2 bases, J lost 2 bases, and 6 bases lay in between. CDR3 sequence reads: CASSLGQNYGYTF. CDR3 coding DNA: TGTGCCAGCAGTTTAGGCCAGAACTATGGCTACACCTTC.

The chain employs TRBV5-1 and TRBJ1-1; D remains unclear. This CDR3 region has 15 residues. Per the germline V gene, CDR1 is SGHRS and CDR2 is YFSETQ. V lost 4 bases to trimming and J lost 1 base, with 14 bases between them. As DNA, the CDR3 is TGCGCCAGCAGCCCTCTGTGGACCGGGAACACTGAAGCTTTCTTT. Protein: CASSPLWTGNTEAFF.

This clone has a handful of counts. V is TRBV6-5 and J is TRBJ2-7; D is unresolved. The germline V and J ends were trimmed by 6 bases and 3 bases, with 15 bases remaining between them. The germline V gene has CDR1 MNHEY and CDR2 SVGAGI. There are 14 residues in the CDR3. CDR3 protein: CASRTILDGYEQYF. CDR3 DNA sequence: TGTGCCAGCAGAACGATACTGGACGGCTACGAGCAGTACTTC.

This clone appeared a few times. J is TRBJ1-5 and V is TRBV7-2; D call uncertain. The CDR3 consists of 14 residues. Trimming took 4 bases from V and 0 from J, leaving 7 bases between them. Germline CDR1 reads SGHTA; CDR2 reads FQGNSA. The CDR3 protein is CASSSRDSNQPQHF. CDR3 DNA: TGTGCCAGCAGCTCCCGGGATAGCAATCAGCCCCAGCATTTT.

In its sample, this clone was seen a few times. The chain links TRBV10-1 to TRBJ2-1; 8 positions match TRBD1. The CDR3 runs 13 residues. Per the germline V gene, CDR1 is WNHNN and CDR2 is SYGVQD (reference sequence). V shed 0 bases, J shed 15 bases, and the junction held 7 bases outside the gene matches. In DNA, the CDR3 is TGCGCCAGCAGTGAGTCGGGGACAGGTCAGACGTTCTTC. Translation gives CASSESGTGQTFF.

This clone was seen more than once but under ten times. The same CDR3 arises from other DNA sequences in this sample as well. The chain employs TRBV18 and TRBJ2-7; 9 bases are a match to TRBD1. CDR3 length equals 14 residues. CDR1 is KGHSH and CDR2 is LQKENI in the germline V gene. V lost 3 bases to trimming and J lost 2 bases; unmatched junction nucleotides: 2. The CDR3 loop reads CASSPGTGTYEQYF. CDR3 coding DNA: TGTGCCAGCTCACCTGGGACAGGGACCTACGAGCAGTACTTC.

In its sample, this clone was seen a few times. The chain recombines TRBV30 with TRBJ1-1, with D hard to call. CDR3 length equals 15 residues. Germline V gene lookup returns CDR1 GTSNPN and CDR2 SVGIG (reference sequence). Trimming stripped 8 bases from V and 0 bases from J, with 19 bases between. The CDR3 loop is CAGRLLWGMNTEAFF. The CDR3 nucleotides are TGTGCCGGACGTTTATTATGGGGTATGAACACTGAAGCTTTCTTT.

A word on this clone: Different DNA sequences within this sample yield the same CDR3. The CDR3 region has the DNA TGTGCCAGCAGCTTAGGTACAGCTAACTATGGCTACACCTTC. Its protein product is CASSLGTANYGYTF. This chain joins TRBV7-9 and TRBJ1-2; D is unclear. Germline CDR1 and CDR2: SEHNR and FQNEAQ (reference sequence). V dropped 1 base and J dropped 0 bases, with 6 bases sitting between them. This CDR3 comprises 14 residues.

The V call is TRBV5-4, the J call TRBJ2-1, with 11 bases matching TRBD2. The J segment lost 5 bases and the V segment lost 3 bases, leaving 4 bases of the junction unmatched. This CDR3 is 15 amino acids long. Germline V gene sequence: CDR1 SGHNT, CDR2 YYREEE (reference sequence). The CDR3 protein is CASSWKLAGDNEQFF. The DNA of the CDR3 is TGTGCCAGCAGCTGGAAACTAGCGGGGGACAATGAGCAGTTCTTC. The full variable domain, rest sourced from reference TRBV5-4 and TRBJ2-1, is ETGVTQSPTHLIKTRGQQVTLRCSSQSGHNTVSWYQQALGQGPQFIFQYYREEENGRGNFPPRFSGLQFPNYSSELNVNALELDDSALYLCASSWKLAGDNEQFFGPGTRLTVL.

With respect to this clone: Within the sample, other DNA sequences also encode this same CDR3. This sequence joins TRBV6-5 and TRBJ2-6; unclear D gene. Germline CDR1 is MNHEY and CDR2 is SVGAGI. CDR3 length: 15 residues. Trimming left V 0 bases short and J 0 bases short, with 3 bases between. The CDR3 loop reads CASSYSSSGANVLTF. In DNA, the CDR3 is TGTGCCAGCAGTTACTCCAGCTCTGGGGCCAACGTCCTGACTTTC.

This clone has only a few counts. This chain uses TRBV28 with TRBJ2-3, with D unresolved. V was clipped by 3 bases and J by 2 bases, with 18 bases between them. CDR1 MDHEN and CDR2 SYDVKM come from the germline V gene. This CDR3 has 17 residues. The chain's CDR3 is CASSFSSVKSSTDTQYF. The CDR3 coding sequence is TGTGCCAGCAGTTTTTCAAGTGTGAAGTCATCCACAGATACGCAGTATTTT.

The V gene is TRBV7-6, the J gene TRBJ2-5, with D possibly being TRBD1 (5 bases). The CDR3 length is 15 residues. V lost 0 bases to trimming and J lost 5 bases, with 13 bases between them. Germline CDR1 and CDR2: SGHVS and FNYEAQ. For the CDR3, the DNA is TGTGCCAGCAGCTTAGCCCAGGGCTCGGTCGAGACCCAGTACTTC. Protein: CASSLAQGSVETQYF.

This clone was recorded a few times. The chain links TRBV7-9 to TRBJ1-1; 10 bases match TRBD1. CDR3 size: 15 residues. With 5 bases clipped from V and 4 bases from J, the junction kept 7 bases outside the gene matches. Germline V lookup: CDR1 SEHNR, CDR2 FQNEAQ (reference sequence). Written as DNA, the CDR3 is TGTGCCAGCAGCCTCCGACAGGGGGCGGTCACTGAAGCTTTCTTT. Translating gives CASSLRQGAVTEAFF.

This clone showed up just a few times. The chain employs TRBV19 and TRBJ2-3; the match to TRBD1 covers 8 bases. The CDR3 spans 15 residues. CDR1 LNHDA and CDR2 SQIVND come from the germline V gene (reference sequence). The ends lost 3 bases at V and 3 bases at J; junction bases unmatched: 5. The CDR3, as DNA: TGTGCCAGTAGTATGGCAGGGGGCGCGACAGATACGCAGTATTTT. This encodes CASSMAGGATDTQYF.

CDR3 loop: CSASRSGEQYF. In DNA, the CDR3 is TGCAGTGCCTCGAGGAGTGGCGAGCAGTACTTC. The chain combines TRBV20-1 with TRBJ2-7; D call uncertain. Trimming stripped 6 bases from V and 6 bases from J, with 12 bases between. This CDR3 is built from 11 residues. Germline V lookup: CDR1 DFQATT, CDR2 SNEGSKA (reference sequence).

The chain has TRBV7-9 and TRBJ2-3; D remains ambiguous. CDR1 is SEHNR, CDR2 FQNEAQ, per germline (reference sequence). Trimming cost V 3 bases and J 0 bases, with 16 bases left between them. The CDR3 sequence is 17 residues long. CDR3 coding DNA: TGTGCCAGCAGCTTTGGTCGGATGGGTTCTAGCACAGATACGCAGTATTTT. This codes for CASSFGRMGSSTDTQYF.

This clone turned up a few times. The rearrangement joins TRBV16 to TRBJ1-4, with TRBD1 matching 8 bases. This CDR3 has 15 amino acids. Unmatched junction bases numbered 5, after V lost 4 bases and J lost 4 bases. CDR1 and CDR2 from the germline V gene are KGHSY and FQNENV. The CDR3 sequence: CASSPRGLGNEKLFF. The CDR3 DNA sequence: TGTGCCAGCAGCCCCAGGGGGCTAGGTAATGAAAAACTGTTTTTT.

The rearrangement joins TRBV28 to TRBJ2-7; 9 nucleotides align to TRBD1. The CDR3 is 15 residues long. V shed 7 bases, J shed 2 bases, and the junction held 9 bases outside the gene matches. Per the germline V gene, CDR1 is MDHEN and CDR2 is SYDVKM. The CDR3 DNA is TGTGCCAGCACCACAGACGGGACAGGGCCCTACGAGCAGTACTTC. It yields the protein CASTTDGTGPYEQYF.

In this sample, this clone turned up a few times. V gene TRBV7-8 combines with J gene TRBJ2-5; D is possibly TRBD1 (6 bases). The germline CDR1 and CDR2 sequences are SGHVS and FQNEAQ. Trimming removed 4 bases at V and 2 bases at J, with 11 bases between. CDR3 length: 14 residues. The CDR3 DNA follows: TGTGCCAGCAGCTCTGGGACAAATCAAGAGACCCAGTACTTC. This codes for CASSSGTNQETQYF.